The next 24 T cell receptor beta chains were all read from a single sample in a study of shared clonotypes between healthy human individuals. Profiled with immunoSEQ multiplex PCR; TCRdb holds only in-frame clones, not every one. The repertoire has about 980,000 clones, roughly 72% of them found once; the top ten carry about 1.5%. The sequencing input was memory CD4+ T cells sorted from blood. The sample's subset: CD45RA-negative fraction. Every receptor here comes from a young man in good health.

V is TRBV11-2 and J is TRBJ1-2; no reliable D call. The V and J ends lost 4 bases and 1 base respectively, with 13 bases between them. This CDR3 is 15 amino acids long. Germline values: CDR1 SGHAT, CDR2 FQNNGV. CDR3: CASSSILGFNYGYTF. The CDR3 DNA reads as TGTGCCAGCAGCTCCATTCTGGGATTTAACTATGGCTACACCTTC.

CDR3 sequence reads: CASSSEPNQPQHF. For the CDR3, the DNA is TGTGCCAGTAGTTCTGAACCGAATCAGCCCCAGCATTTT. The rearrangement uses TRBV19 and TRBJ1-5; D is uncertain. V was trimmed by 5 bases and J by 4 bases, leaving 9 bases between them. The germline gives CDR1 LNHDA, CDR2 SQIVND (reference sequence). The CDR3 loop spans 13 amino acids.

Points on this clone: This sample includes further DNA sequences coding for the same CDR3. The chain joins TRBV5-1 to TRBJ2-7, with 8 nucleotides matching TRBD1. Germline CDR1 and CDR2: SGHRS and YFSETQ. The trim removed 0 bases at V and 0 bases at J, leaving 2 bases unmatched. The CDR3 contains 15 residues. Here the CDR3 DNA reads TGCGCCAGCAGCTTGGGCGGGACAGGCTCCTACGAGCAGTACTTC. Its translation is CASSLGGTGSYEQYF.

J is TRBJ1-3 and V is TRBV7-9; 8 bases are a match to TRBD1. Germline V CDR1 and CDR2: SEHNR, FQNEAQ (reference sequence). With 2 bases clipped from V and 3 bases from J, the junction kept 3 bases outside the gene matches. This CDR3 spans 15 amino acids. The CDR3 is CASSLSGTGGNTIYF. In nucleotides, the CDR3 is TGTGCCAGCAGCTTATCAGGGACAGGTGGAAACACCATATATTTT. The complete variable domain, with remaining parts taken from reference TRBV7-9 and TRBJ1-3, reads DTGVSQNPRHKITKRGQNVTFRCDPISEHNRLYWYRQTLGQGPEFLTYFQNEAQLEKSRLLSDRFSAERPKGSFSTLEIQRTEQGDSAMYLCASSLSGTGGNTIYFGEGSWLTVV.

The chain recombines TRBV28 with TRBJ1-3; tentative D call: TRBD1 (5 bases). V was clipped by 5 bases and J by 4 bases, with 15 bases between them. This CDR3 spans 15 amino acids. From germline, CDR1 is MDHEN and CDR2 SYDVKM. CDR3 coding DNA: TGTGCCAGCAGTGGGGGGGGAATGGGAGGAAACACCATATATTTT. Encoded protein: CASSGGGMGGNTIYF.

V is TRBV19 and J is TRBJ1-1, with D perhaps matching TRBD1 (5 bases). CDR1 LNHDA and CDR2 SQIVND come from the germline V gene (reference sequence). V shed 6 bases and J shed 0 bases, with 11 bases lying between them. CDR3 length: 14 amino acids. CDR3 protein: CASRKQEVNTEAFF. The CDR3 nucleotides are TGTGCCAGTAGAAAACAGGAGGTGAACACTGAAGCTTTCTTT.

The chain is built from TRBV2 and TRBJ1-1; D gene uncertain. Germline CDR1 is SNHLY and CDR2 is FYNNEI. Trimming cost V 4 bases and J 3 bases, with 12 bases left between them. The CDR3 spans 14 residues. The CDR3 loop is CASSARARDTEAFF. The CDR3, as DNA: TGTGCCAGCAGTGCTAGGGCGCGGGACACTGAAGCTTTCTTT.

The chain links TRBV4-3 to TRBJ1-2; 7 bases line up with TRBD1. The V gene end was trimmed by 1 base and the J gene end by 6 bases; junction bases not matched to a gene: 8. Per the germline V gene, CDR1 is LGHNA and CDR2 is YSLEER. The CDR3 covers 15 residues. For the CDR3, the DNA is TGCGCCAGCAGCCAAGCCGACAGGGACTTGGATGGCTACACCTTC. Amino acid sequence: CASSQADRDLDGYTF.

The chain has TRBV6-5 and TRBJ1-1; D ambiguous. Trimming left V 6 bases short and J 7 bases short, with 15 bases between. The CDR3 has 13 amino acids. The germline gives CDR1 MNHEY, CDR2 SVGAGI. The CDR3 spells CASRPIGGNEAFF. As DNA, the CDR3 is TGTGCCAGCAGGCCGATTGGAGGAAATGAAGCTTTCTTT.

Turning to this clone: The junction differs from germline at one of its ends, possibly a read error. This chain links TRBV7-7 with TRBJ2-2, with D unclear. This CDR3 has 14 residues. Germline CDR1 SSHAT, CDR2 FNYEAQ (reference sequence). The CDR3 nucleotides are TGTGCTAGCAGCCCTCTAAGGAACACCGGGGAGCTGTTTTTT. This encodes CASSPLRNTGELFF.

The chain has TRBV10-3 and TRBJ2-1; D is perhaps TRBD2 (5 bases). V shed 5 bases and J shed 8 bases, with 16 bases lying between them. Germline CDR1 reads ENHRY; CDR2 reads SYGVKD. This CDR3 region has 14 residues. CDR3 DNA: TGTGCCATCAGTAGCGGTTTAGGCGTGGATGAGCAGTTCTTC. Encoded protein: CAISSGLGVDEQFF.

This clone was seen once. The chain employs TRBV7-2 and TRBJ2-3; a possible D gene is TRBD2 (6 bases). V was cut by 1 base and J by 3 bases, with 17 bases left in between. Germline-derived CDR1 and CDR2 are SGHTA and FQGNSA. The CDR3 is 17 residues long. CDR3 loop: CASSLVSGGPRTDTQYF. The CDR3 region has the DNA TGTGCCAGCAGCTTAGTGTCCGGAGGGCCTCGAACAGATACGCAGTATTTT.

This CDR3 is CASSLGGGNTQYF. The CDR3 DNA reads TGCGCCAGCAGCTTGGGAGGGGGCAATACGCAGTATTTT. This chain uses TRBV5-1 with TRBJ2-3; TRBD1 aligns across 7 bases. V dropped 0 bases and J dropped 7; count of bases not matched to a gene: 2. The CDR3 contains 13 residues. The germline CDR1 and CDR2 sequences are SGHRS and YFSETQ.

This clone has only one observation. CDR3 coding DNA: TGTGCCAGCAGTTTTAGAACAGGAAAGGAGACCCAGTACTTC. Its translation is CASSFRTGKETQYF. The rearrangement links TRBV28 to TRBJ2-5, with TRBD1 as a possible D gene (5 bases). Looked up from germline, CDR1 is MDHEN and CDR2 is SYDVKM. The CDR3 covers 14 residues. The V end was cut by 3 bases, the J end by 5 bases, with 13 bases between. Supplemented by reference TRBV28 and TRBJ2-5, the full variable domain reads DVKVTQSSRYLVKRTGEKVFLECVQDMDHENMFWYRQDPGLGLRLIYFSYDVKMKEKGDIPEGYSVSREKKERFSLILESASTNQTSMYLCASSFRTGKETQYFGPGTRLLVL.

The chain employs TRBV6-1 and TRBJ2-7; D gene uncertain. V was trimmed by 2 bases and J by 2 bases, leaving 7 bases between them. Germline V gene data show CDR1 as MNHNS and CDR2 as SASEGT. This CDR3 contains 13 residues. The CDR3 nucleotides read TGTGCCAGCAGTGAATCTGTTCCCTACGAGCAGTACTTC. This codes for CASSESVPYEQYF.

This chain uses TRBV7-2 with TRBJ1-3; a weak D match, TRBD1 (6 bases). Trimming took off 2 bases at V and 9 bases at J, with 8 bases between the two ends. This CDR3 has 12 residues. Germline V gives CDR1 SGHTA, CDR2 FQGNSA. Written as DNA, the CDR3 is TGTGCCAGCAGCTTAAGGGGGGGCACCATATATTTT. Translating it yields CASSLRGGTIYF. The variable domain in full, completed from reference TRBV7-2 and TRBJ1-3, reads GAGVSQSPSNKVTEKGKDVELRCDPISGHTALYWYRQSLGQGLEFLIYFQGNSAPDKSGLPSDRFSAERTGGSVSTLTIQRTQQEDSAVYLCASSLRGGTIYFGEGSWLTVV.

The V call is TRBV7-3, the J call TRBJ2-5; D remains unclear. V dropped 2 bases and J dropped 5 bases, with 9 bases sitting between them. This CDR3 is built from 13 residues. The germline CDR1 and CDR2 sequences are SGHTA and FQGTGA. The CDR3: CASSLYGGETQYF. The CDR3 nucleotides are TGTGCCAGCAGCTTATATGGTGGGGAGACCCAGTACTTC.

The chain carries TRBV7-2 and TRBJ1-5; TRBD1 matches 10 bases. CDR3 length: 15 amino acids. The germline CDR1 and CDR2 sequences are SGHTA and FQGNSA. V lost 5 bases and J lost 4; bases outside the gene matches: 5. DNA for the CDR3: TGTGCCAGCAGCCAACCGGGACAGGGGAATCAGCCCCAGCATTTT. The encoded protein is CASSQPGQGNQPQHF. The full variable domain, completed using reference TRBV7-2 and TRBJ1-5, is GAGVSQSPSNKVTEKGKDVELRCDPISGHTALYWYRQSLGQGLEFLIYFQGNSAPDKSGLPSDRFSAERTGGSVSTLTIQRTQQEDSAVYLCASSQPGQGNQPQHFGDGTRLSIL.

The V call is TRBV6-1, the J call TRBJ2-5; 7 bases match TRBD2. The CDR3 has 15 residues. V dropped 2 bases and J dropped 2; count of bases not matched to a gene: 5. Germline loops: CDR1 MNHNS, CDR2 SASEGT. CDR3 in amino acids: CASSEMTGGQETQYF. CDR3 bases: TGTGCCAGCAGTGAAATGACGGGAGGTCAAGAGACCCAGTACTTC.

This chain connects TRBV30 to TRBJ1-1, with D perhaps TRBD1 (5 bases). The CDR3 is 12 amino acids. The V end lost 4 bases, the J end lost 4 bases, and 10 bases lay between the germline ends. The germline CDR1 and CDR2 sequences are GTSNPN and SVGIG (reference sequence). In DNA form, the CDR3 reads TGTGCCTGGAAGGGGCGCCCCACTGAAGCTTTCTTT. It yields the protein CAWKGRPTEAFF.

The chain employs TRBV16 and TRBJ2-6; D may be TRBD1 or TRBD2 (5 bases each). Germline CDR1 is KGHSY and CDR2 is FQNENV. Trimming shortened V by 4 bases and J by 4 bases, and 8 bases separated the two germline ends. The CDR3 totals 14 residues. CDR3 sequence reads: CASSPGTGANVLTF. The CDR3 DNA reads as TGTGCCAGCAGCCCGGGGACCGGGGCCAACGTCCTGACTTTC. The entire variable domain, with the rest obtained from reference TRBV16 and TRBJ2-6, is as follows: GEEVAQTPKHLVRGEGQKAKLYCAPIKGHSYVFWYQQVLKNEFKFLISFQNENVFDETGMPKERFSAKCLPNSPCSLEIQATKLEDSAVYFCASSPGTGANVLTFGAGSRLTVL.

This sequence joins TRBV7-9 and TRBJ2-3; TRBD1 might be the D (7 bases). Between the trimmed V and J ends, which lost 4 bases and 2 bases, there was a span of 16 bases. This CDR3 is 16 amino acids long. Germline lookup yields CDR1 SEHNR and CDR2 FQNEAQ (reference sequence). Here the CDR3 DNA reads TGTGCCAGCAGCTCCGGTGCGGGACAGCTCACAGATACGCAGTATTTT. Its translation is CASSSGAGQLTDTQYF.

In this sample, this clone turned up a few times. The gene calls are TRBV27 and TRBJ1-2; D is uncertain. The V and J ends lost 3 bases and 0 bases respectively, with 8 bases between them. In germline, CDR1 is MNHEY, CDR2 SMNVEV (reference sequence). The CDR3 loop spans 14 amino acids. This chain's CDR3 is CASSLSGSNYGYTF. The CDR3 bases are TGTGCCAGCAGTTTGAGCGGGTCTAACTATGGCTACACCTTC.

The chain couples TRBV10-2 to TRBJ2-5; 12 nucleotides match TRBD2. CDR1 is WSHSY and CDR2 is SAAADI in the germline V gene. The CDR3 spans 15 residues. V lost 6 bases to trimming and J lost 2 bases; unmatched junction nucleotides: 4. This chain's CDR3 is CASSMTSGRQETQYF. Here the CDR3 DNA reads TGCGCCAGCAGCATGACTAGCGGGAGACAAGAGACCCAGTACTTC.